A selection of T cell receptor beta chains follows, all from one sample in a study of T cells after yellow fever vaccination. TCRdb redid the calling of the 5' RACE reads with MiXCR, one entry per CDR3 protein. The table lists under 550,000 distinct CDR3 sequences, 21% of them singletons, with about 16% in the top ten. The sample in question was PBMCs, obtained around 3 weeks after the first yellow fever vaccination. Receptors were obtained from a man aged 18 to 30 who received the YFV17D yellow fever vaccine. The CDR3 runs from the conserved cysteine through the conserved F or W. A D gene is named only where the DNA matches it firmly. Only part of the rows carry a size: once, few, many, or a class if the clone is expanded.

d_call clone_size j_call v_call cdr3_nt cdr3_aa
- few TRBJ1-1 TRBV25-1 TGTGCCAGCAGTTCACAGGGAAACACAGCTTTCTTT CASSSQGNTAFF
TRBD1 - TRBJ2-1 TRBV29-1 TGCAGCGACGCCGGGACAGGGGCTCATGAGCAGTTCTTC CSDAGTGAHEQFF
TRBD1 few TRBJ2-1 TRBV6-2/TRBV6-3 TGTGCCAGCAGATCTGTTGACCGGGACAGGGGCTACAATGAGCAGTTCTTC CASRSVDRDRGYNEQFF
TRBD2 few TRBJ2-5 TRBV5-6 TGTGCCAGCAGCGACCTGGTCCTAGCGGGGCGTCAGGAGACCCAGTACTTC CASSDLVLAGRQETQYF
- - TRBJ2-7 TRBV6-5 TGTGCCAGCAGTTACTTCGCCACAGGGGGGGCCTACGAGCAGTACTTC CASSYFATGGAYEQYF
- - TRBJ1-4 TRBV28 TGTGCCAGCAGTTTAAGCAGGGAGTCAGTTGAAAAACTGTTTTTT CASSLSRESVEKLFF
TRBD2 - TRBJ2-3 TRBV6-5 TGTGCCAGCAGTTCCCCGACTAGCGGGGGGCTGATCACAGATACGCAGTATTTT CASSSPTSGGLITDTQYF
TRBD2 few TRBJ2-7 TRBV6-2/TRBV6-3 TGTGCCAGCAGTTCCGGGGGGGGGGCCTACGAGCAGTACTTC CASSSGGGAYEQYF
- - TRBJ2-5 TRBV27 TGTGCCAGCAGCCGCGACCCGGGAAGAAAAGAGACCCAGTACTTC CASSRDPGRKETQYF
- - TRBJ2-5 TRBV20-1 TGCAGTGCTAGAGTGTTGGTTGGAGGGGCCGGGGAGACCCAGTACTTC CSARVLVGGAGETQYF
- few TRBJ2-7 TRBV5-1 TGCGCCAGCAGCTTGGGTATTAATGCCTACGAGCAGTACTTC CASSLGINAYEQYF
- - TRBJ1-2 TRBV12-3/TRBV12-4 TGTGCCAGCAGTTCGTGGACAGACTTTAACTATGGCTACACCTTC CASSSWTDFNYGYTF
- - TRBJ2-1 TRBV15 TGTGCCACCAGCAGAGAGGGACGGAACTACAATGAGCAGTTCTTC CATSREGRNYNEQFF
TRBD1 few TRBJ1-5 TRBV4-1 TGCGCCAGCAGCCAACGAGACAGGGCCTATAGCAATCAGCCCCAGCATTTT CASSQRDRAYSNQPQHF
- - TRBJ2-5 TRBV24-1 TGTGCCACCAGTGATTCATGGAGATCGGGGGAGACCCAGTACTTC CATSDSWRSGETQYF
- - TRBJ1-1 TRBV27 TGTGCCAGCAGCCCAGGCCAGAAGTTATTCACTGAAGCTTTCTTT CASSPGQKLFTEAFF
- - TRBJ1-4 TRBV4-1 TGCGCCAGCAGCCGTCGGGAAAAACTGTTTTTT CASSRREKLFF
- - TRBJ2-5 TRBV7-2 TGTGCCAGCAGGTCAGGACTGGCACAAGAGACCCAGTACTTC CASRSGLAQETQYF
- once TRBJ1-2 TRBV7-9 TGTGCCAGCAGCTTAGGGAAGTATGGCTACACCTTC CASSLGKYGYTF
TRBD2 - TRBJ2-7 TRBV3-1 TGTGCCAGCAGCCAAGTAGCGGGGAGTACCATTTTGGACTACGAGCAGTACTTC CASSQVAGSTILDYEQYF
- once TRBJ2-2 TRBV19 TGTGCCAGTACCCTGACCTGGGGTTTTGGCACCGGGGAGCTGTTTTTT CASTLTWGFGTGELFF
- - TRBJ2-1 TRBV15 TGTGCCACCAGCAGAGATCAACGGGGGCGGCTCAAGGATGAGCAGTTCTTC CATSRDQRGRLKDEQFF
TRBD1 few TRBJ1-1 TRBV6-2/TRBV6-3 TGTGCCAGCAGTTACAACAGGGGCACTGAAGCTTTCTTT CASSYNRGTEAFF
- - TRBJ2-3 TRBV5-1 TGCGCCAGCAGCATAACCTCTAGCACAGATACGCAGTATTTT CASSITSSTDTQYF
- - TRBJ2-1 TRBV7-9 TGTGCCAGCAGCCCCCCAGCGGCCTACTCCTACAATGAGCAGTTCTTC CASSPPAAYSYNEQFF
- - TRBJ1-2 TRBV5-1 TGCGCCAGCAGCTTTCGTGGGGGCGACTATGGCTACACCTTC CASSFRGGDYGYTF
- - TRBJ1-1 TRBV7-9 TGTGCCAGCAGCCTTCTAGGAGGGGCCACTGAAGCTTTCTTT CASSLLGGATEAFF
TRBD1 - TRBJ1-6 TRBV24-1 TGTGCCACCAGTGGCCCCTATGCCACAGGGGGGAGCTCCTATAATTCACCCCTCCACTTT CATSGPYATGGSSYNSPLHF
- - TRBJ2-2 TRBV20-1 TGCAGTGCTAGAGAGGGGCAAAGGGACACCGGGGAGCTGTTTTTT CSAREGQRDTGELFF
- many TRBJ2-7 TRBV5-4 TGTGCCAGCAGTTTGGCCGGGACCTACGAGCAGTACTTC CASSLAGTYEQYF
- - TRBJ2-4 TRBV20-1 TGCAGTGCGGCCGGGAGGGGGCAAAACATTCAGTACTTC CSAAGRGQNIQYF
- few TRBJ2-1 TRBV5-1 TGCGCCAGCAGCTTGTGGGAGGATGAGCAGTTCTTC CASSLWEDEQFF
- - TRBJ1-5 TRBV4-1 TGCGCCAGCAGCCAAGAGAGGACAATAAATCAGCCCCAGCATTTT CASSQERTINQPQHF
- once TRBJ2-7 TRBV9 TGTGCCAGCAGCGTAGCCCTGGACACCTCCTACGAGCAGTACTTC CASSVALDTSYEQYF
- few TRBJ2-3 TRBV5-1 TGCGCCAGCAGCTTGGCTATCGACACAGATACGCAGTATTTT CASSLAIDTDTQYF
- few TRBJ2-7 TRBV6-6 TGTGCCAGCACTATAGGGGGGGCCTACGAGCAGTACTTC CASTIGGAYEQYF
TRBD1 - TRBJ2-2 TRBV6-5 TGTGCCAGCAGTTACTCAGCCGGGACAGCGAACACCGGGGAGCTGTTTTTT CASSYSAGTANTGELFF
- - TRBJ2-1 TRBV20-1 TGCAGTGCTAGTGGACGCTACAATGAGCAGTTCTTC CSASGRYNEQFF
- - TRBJ2-3 TRBV12-3/TRBV12-4 TGTGCCAGCAGTTTAGGGGGGGGCCGTTCACGCACAGATACGCAGTATTTT CASSLGGGRSRTDTQYF
- - TRBJ2-3 TRBV5-1 TGCGCCAGCAAGGAGGGATACACAGATACGCAGTATTTT CASKEGYTDTQYF
- few TRBJ2-1 TRBV7-8 TGTGCCAGCAGCTATGGACTGAACCCGAGCTCCTACAATGAGCAGTTCTTC CASSYGLNPSSYNEQFF
- - TRBJ1-1 TRBV5-1 TGCGCCAGCAGCTTGGCCCGCCGGGGCAGCGGAGCTTTCTTT CASSLARRGSGAFF
- - TRBJ2-1 TRBV11-1 TGTGCCAGCAACCTCCTACGGGGCGACACCTACAATGAGCAGTTCTTC CASNLLRGDTYNEQFF
TRBD1 - TRBJ2-7 TRBV4-2 TGTGCCAGCCAAAAAGAGGTTGGACAGGGGACCTACGAGCAGTACTTC CASQKEVGQGTYEQYF
- - TRBJ1-4 TRBV6-2/TRBV6-3 TGTGCCAGCAGTAAAGGGAGGGGGGGGGAAAAACTGTTTTTT CASSKGRGGEKLFF